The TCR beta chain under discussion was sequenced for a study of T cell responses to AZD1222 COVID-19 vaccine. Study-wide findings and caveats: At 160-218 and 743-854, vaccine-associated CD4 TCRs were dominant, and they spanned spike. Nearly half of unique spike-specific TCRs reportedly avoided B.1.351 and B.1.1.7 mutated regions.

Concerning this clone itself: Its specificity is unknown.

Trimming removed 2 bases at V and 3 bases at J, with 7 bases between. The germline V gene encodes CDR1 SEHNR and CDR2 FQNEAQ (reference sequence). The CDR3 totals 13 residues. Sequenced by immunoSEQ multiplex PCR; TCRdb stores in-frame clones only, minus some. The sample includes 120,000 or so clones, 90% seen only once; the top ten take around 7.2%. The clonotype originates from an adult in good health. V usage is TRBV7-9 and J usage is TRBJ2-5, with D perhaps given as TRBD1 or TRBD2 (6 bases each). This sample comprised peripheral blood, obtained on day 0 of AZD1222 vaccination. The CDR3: CASSLRGEETQYF. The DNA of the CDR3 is TGTGCCAGCAGCTTAAGGGGGGAAGAGACCCAGTACTTC. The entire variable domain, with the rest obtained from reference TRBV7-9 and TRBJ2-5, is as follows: DTGVSQNPRHKITKRGQNVTFRCDPISEHNRLYWYRQTLGQGPEFLTYFQNEAQLEKSRLLSDRFSAERPKGSFSTLEIQRTEQGDSAMYLCASSLRGEETQYFGPGTRLLVL.